These T cell receptor beta chains were read from a single sample in a study of blood T cell repertoires in COVID-19. Using immunoSEQ multiplex PCR, the repertoire was profiled, and TCRdb retains in-frame clones only, with some absent. The sample lists about 78,000 clones; 60% to 80% were seen once. Sequencing input: peripheral blood. The receptors derive from a human donor in a cohort sampled during active COVID-19. CDR3s include the opening cysteine and the closing phenylalanine or tryptophan. The D gene is left open where the match is weak. Size is omitted from some rows. Given values are once, few, many or a class for expanded clones.

16	NA	once	TRBV5-4	TRBJ1-3	TGTGCCAGCAGCTTGGGCGGGAGCAGCTCTGGAAACACCATATATTTT	CASSLGGSSSGNTIYF
15	TRBD1	few	TRBV19	TRBJ1-6	TGTGCCAGTAGTCCCGGGACAGCCTATAATTCACCCCTCCACTTT	CASSPGTAYNSPLHF
16	TRBD2	NA	TRBV7-2	TRBJ2-3	TGTGCCAGCAGCCTTCGGGGGGGAGGGGGCACAGATACGCAGTATTTT	CASSLRGGGGTDTQYF
12	NA	NA	TRBV6-2/TRBV6-3	TRBJ2-7	TGTGCCAGCAGTTCGCAGTCCTACGAGCAGTACTTC	CASSSQSYEQYF
14	NA	NA	TRBV6-5	TRBJ2-6	TGTGCCAGCAGTCCACCGGGGGGGGCCAACGTCCTGACTTTC	CASSPPGGANVLTF
14	NA	NA	TRBV5-1	TRBJ2-3	TGCGCCAGCAGCTTGATTTCCGAGTCGGATACGCAGTATTTT	CASSLISESDTQYF
16	NA	few	TRBV11-3	TRBJ2-5	TGTGCCAGCAGCTCTCTGGACCGATCGAGGGGGGAGACCCAGTACTTC	CASSSLDRSRGETQYF
15	NA	NA	TRBV29-1	TRBJ2-2	TGCAGCGTTGAATCGCGGGGTCGAGACTCCGGGGAGCTGTTTTTT	CSVESRGRDSGELFF
19	TRBD2	few	TRBV5-1	TRBJ2-3	TGCGCCAGCAGCCCCCCTCCACTAGCGGGGGGACCCCGCACAGATACGCAGTATTTT	CASSPPPLAGGPRTDTQYF
16	NA	NA	TRBV4-3	TRBJ1-2	TGCGCCAGCAGCCAAGATCGTTGGACAGCTAACTATGGCTACACCTTC	CASSQDRWTANYGYTF
16	NA	NA	TRBV2	TRBJ1-4	TGTGCCAGCTTGGCCGAGGGAATGGTCTATAATGAAAAACTGTTTTTT	CASLAEGMVYNEKLFF
15	NA	NA	TRBV7-2	TRBJ2-1	TGTGCCAGCAGCTCCGATCAGGGCAGCCGGAATGAGCAGTTCTTC	CASSSDQGSRNEQFF
16	TRBD2	NA	TRBV19	TRBJ2-3	TGTGCCAGTAGTATCACGGGAGCGGGGGGGCAAGATACGCAGTATTTT	CASSITGAGGQDTQYF